These 18 T cell receptor beta chains were all obtained from the same sample, sequenced in a study of blood T cell repertoires in COVID-19. Profiled with immunoSEQ multiplex PCR; TCRdb holds only in-frame clones, not every one. The data hold 280,000 or so clones, with nearly 90% observed a single time. The sample comprised peripheral blood. The receptors derive from a man in his late teens or twenties with active or convalescent COVID-19.

J is TRBJ2-2 and V is TRBV7-3; TRBD1 matches 9 bases. From germline, CDR1 is SGHTA and CDR2 FQGTGA. The CDR3 has 14 amino acids. The J segment lost 3 bases and the V segment lost 5 bases, leaving 1 base of the junction unmatched. The CDR3 protein is CASSGTGHTGELFF. CDR3 bases: TGTGCCAGCAGCGGGACAGGGCACACCGGGGAGCTGTTTTTT. Supplemented by reference TRBV7-3 and TRBJ2-2, the full variable domain reads GAGVSQTPSNKVTEKGKYVELRCDPISGHTALYWYRQSLGQGPEFLIYFQGTGAADDSGLPNDRFFAVRPEGSVSTLKIQRTERGDSAVYLCASSGTGHTGELFFGEGSRLTVL.

The CDR3 region has the DNA TGCAGCGGCAGCTCGACAGGGACCCTCACCGGGGAGCTGTTTTTT. It yields the protein CSGSSTGTLTGELFF. J is TRBJ2-2 and V is TRBV29-1; 7 bases match TRBD1. V dropped 7 bases and J dropped 4; count of bases not matched to a gene: 12. Germline CDR1 and CDR2: SQVTM and ANQGSEA. The CDR3 consists of 15 residues.

This clone was observed a handful of times. The chain employs TRBV6-1 and TRBJ1-4; D remains unclear. The germline V and J ends were trimmed by 0 bases and 4 bases, with 9 bases remaining between them. This CDR3 region has 15 residues. Per germline, CDR1 MNHNS and CDR2 SASEGT. The CDR3 nucleotides are TGTGCCAGCAGTGAAGCTAGCGGGTTTAATGAAAAACTGTTTTTT. Its protein product is CASSEASGFNEKLFF.

The rearrangement uses TRBV6-5 and TRBJ1-5, with D possibly TRBD1 on 6 matching bases. There are 14 residues in the CDR3. The ends were cut back, 8 bases at V and 5 bases at J, with 16 bases in the middle. Germline assignment: CDR1 MNHEY and CDR2 SVGAGI. CDR3 loop: CASHYRDNYQPQHF. CDR3 DNA sequence: TGTGCCAGCCATTATCGGGACAATTATCAGCCCCAGCATTTT.

This clone was seen at least ten times. The J gene is TRBJ1-6, the V gene TRBV2; TRBD1 is a possible D gene (5 bases). Trimming left V 0 bases short and J 7 bases short, with 13 bases between. The germline V gene has CDR1 SNHLY and CDR2 FYNNEI. The CDR3 consists of 16 residues. CDR3 DNA sequence: TGTGCCAGCAGTGAAGCATCAGGGCTTCCGAATTCACCCCTCCACTTT. Its translation: CASSEASGLPNSPLHF.

The CDR3, as DNA: TGTGCCAGCAGTGGGACAGGGAACTATGGCTACACCTTC. Translated, it gives CASSGTGNYGYTF. This chain uses TRBV2 with TRBJ1-2; 8 bases are shared with TRBD1. Per the germline V gene, CDR1 is SNHLY and CDR2 is FYNNEI. Trimming removed 4 bases from V and 2 bases from J; junction bases left unmatched: 0. This CDR3 region has 13 residues.

The table lists this clone with a few counts. This sequence joins TRBV4-2 and TRBJ2-3; the D gene is possibly TRBD2 (6 bases). The germline gives CDR1 LGHNA, CDR2 YNFKEQ. The ends were cut back, 1 base at V and 2 bases at J, with 19 bases in the middle. This CDR3 is built from 18 residues. The CDR3 DNA follows: TGTGCCAGCAGCCAAGCCGTGTGGGCGGGGACCTACACAGATACGCAGTATTTT. Translated, it gives CASSQAVWAGTYTDTQYF.

This clone was seen just once. This chain connects TRBV10-1 to TRBJ1-6; 7 positions agree with TRBD1. Germline-derived CDR1 and CDR2 are WNHNN and SYGVQD (reference sequence). V was pared by 6 bases and J by 5 bases, with 1 base of the junction left unmatched. CDR3 size: 13 residues. The CDR3 DNA reads TGCGCCAGCAGCGGGACAGATAATTCACCCCTCCACTTT. This translates into CASSGTDNSPLHF.

This clone was detected a few times. The CDR3 bases are TGTGCCAGCTCACCTGGACAGGGGTTCTCTGGAAACACCATATATTTT. Encoded protein: CASSPGQGFSGNTIYF. The J gene is TRBJ1-3, the V gene TRBV18, with 9 bases fitting TRBD1. Germline V gene lookup returns CDR1 KGHSH and CDR2 LQKENI. The CDR3 has 16 residues. J gave up 0 bases and V 3 bases, and 3 bases lay outside the gene matches.

This chain's CDR3 is CASSIGTGSEQYF. For the CDR3, the DNA is TGTGCCAGTAGTATCGGAACAGGTAGCGAGCAGTACTTC. This sequence joins TRBV19 and TRBJ2-7, with D maybe TRBD1 (5 bases). The V end was cut by 3 bases, the J end by 6 bases, with 12 bases between. Germline V gene sequence: CDR1 LNHDA, CDR2 SQIVND (reference sequence). This CDR3 is built from 13 residues.

V is TRBV15 and J is TRBJ2-3, with D possibly TRBD2 on 6 matching bases. Trimming left V 2 bases short and J 0 bases short, with 12 bases between. Per the germline V gene, CDR1 is LNHNV and CDR2 is YYDKDF (reference sequence). The CDR3 is 16 amino acids. CDR3 DNA: TGTGCCACCAGCAGATTAATAGCGGAGAGCACAGATACGCAGTATTTT. This translates into CATSRLIAESTDTQYF.

This chain uses TRBV4-2 with TRBJ2-7; the match to TRBD2 covers 10 bases. CDR1 is LGHNA and CDR2 is YNFKEQ in the germline V gene. Losses at the gene ends were 0 bases for V and 4 bases for J; bases not matched to a gene: 6. The CDR3 loop spans 16 amino acids. DNA of the CDR3: TGTGCCAGCAGCCAAGATCTACTAGCGGGGATTTACGAGCAGTACTTC. Translation: CASSQDLLAGIYEQYF.

The CDR3 bases are TGTGCCAGCAGCTTGGTTGCGACAGGGGGCTACGAGCAGTACTTC. Protein: CASSLVATGGYEQYF. The V and J genes are TRBV5-4 and TRBJ2-7, with 9 bases identical to TRBD1. The CDR3 sequence is 15 residues long. Germline CDR1 is SGHNT and CDR2 is YYREEE (reference sequence). V lost 0 bases and J lost 3; bases outside the gene matches: 4.

The chain is built from TRBV6-4 and TRBJ1-4; D may be TRBD1 (6 bases). Germline CDR1 reads MRHNA; CDR2 reads SNTAGT. The CDR3 covers 13 residues. Between the trimmed V and J ends, which lost 7 bases and 8 bases, there was a span of 14 bases. CDR3 DNA sequence: TGTGCCAGCATCCTGGACAGCTTGGAAAAACTGTTTTTT. Protein: CASILDSLEKLFF.

The chain joins TRBV9 to TRBJ1-1; 7 bases map to TRBD1. CDR1 and CDR2 from the germline V gene are SGDLS and YYNGEE. The CDR3 spans 14 residues. After removal of 3 bases from V and 3 bases from J, the junction contained 5 bases not matched to a gene. CDR3 nucleotide sequence: TGTGCCAGCAGCGGACTGACAGGGCACACTGAAGCTTTCTTT. This translates into CASSGLTGHTEAFF. Drawing the rest from reference TRBV9 and TRBJ1-1, the complete variable domain is DSGVTQTPKHLITATGQRVTLRCSPRSGDLSVYWYQQSLDQGLQFLIQYYNGEERAKGNILERFSAQQFPDLHSELNLSSLELGDSALYFCASSGLTGHTEAFFGQGTRLTVV.

V is TRBV20-1 and J is TRBJ2-4; maybe TRBD2 (5 bases). Between the trimmed V and J ends, which lost 1 base and 8 bases, there was a span of 6 bases. This CDR3 is built from 11 residues. The germline gives CDR1 DFQATT, CDR2 SNEGSKA (reference sequence). The CDR3 DNA reads as TGCAGTGCTAGAGTCGGGGACATTCAGTACTTC. Its translation: CSARVGDIQYF.

This sequence joins TRBV5-5 and TRBJ1-4; 9 nucleotides match TRBD1. Germline CDR1 and CDR2: SGHKS and YYEKEE (reference sequence). This CDR3 has 17 amino acids. V shed 5 bases and J 7 bases; nucleotides not matched to a gene: 15. DNA for the CDR3: TGTGCCAGCAGGCTCGGGACAGGGCCTGTCGGGAGTGAAAAACTGTTTTTT. Residues: CASRLGTGPVGSEKLFF.

The gene calls are TRBV4-2 and TRBJ2-2, with 10 bases identical to TRBD2. V gave up 0 bases and J gave up 1 base; unmatched junction bases: 5. The CDR3 contains 18 residues. Germline V lookup: CDR1 LGHNA, CDR2 YNFKEQ. In DNA, the CDR3 is TGTGCCAGCAGCCAAGAAGTGGCTAGCGGGGGGAACACCGGGGAGCTGTTTTTT. It specifies CASSQEVASGGNTGELFF.